The 30 T cell receptor beta chains below all came from one sample that was sequenced in a study of spatial heterogeneity in lung cancer. General observations from the study: Within tumors, counts of expanded alpha and beta TCRs tracked tumor mutation counts.

TCRdb used MiXCR to reprocess the 5' RACE reads, holding one entry per CDR3 protein. The sample consists of about 9,800 distinct CDR3 sequences, about 6.5% of them appearing once. Sample time point: sample taken at primary tumor resection. No antigen has been identified for these receptors. The sequences come from lung tumor tissue, collected at surgery. These receptors were taken from a male donor with early-stage non-small cell lung cancer.

This clonotype was detected many times. Because the library targeted alpha chains, this beta chain is an off-target read whose size means little. This chain uses TRBV12-3 or TRBV12-4 with TRBJ1-3, with D maybe TRBD1 (6 bases). This CDR3 contains 14 residues. Trimming took 6 bases from V and 4 from J, leaving 13 bases between them. CDR3 sequence reads: CASRVQGYGNTIYF. CDR3 nucleotides: TGTGCCAGCAGGGTACAGGGATACGGAAACACCATATATTTT.

Comment on this clonotype: Found in a library prepared for alpha chains, this beta chain is an off-target read, and its abundance has little meaning. V is TRBV6-5 and J is TRBJ1-1; D gene uncertain. V gave up 8 bases and J gave up 4 bases, with 14 bases separating them. The CDR3 totals 13 residues. Germline V gene sequence: CDR1 MNHEY, CDR2 SVGAGI. This CDR3 is CASLAPLGTEAFF. CDR3 DNA sequence: TGTGCCAGCCTCGCACCGCTAGGCACTGAAGCTTTCTTT.

This clonotype was counted ten times or more. Within a library made for alpha chains, this beta chain is off target, and its count is uninformative. The chain carries TRBV3-1 and TRBJ1-1, with D tentatively TRBD1 (5 bases). This CDR3 is 15 amino acids long. The V gene's germline CDR1 is LGHDT and CDR2 YNNKEL (reference sequence). Trimming removed 0 bases at V and 1 base at J, with 9 bases between. The CDR3 bases are TGTGCCAGCAGCCAAGACCAGGGTGCGAACACTGAAGCTTTCTTT. Its translation is CASSQDQGANTEAFF.

The sample holds many counts of this clonotype. This beta chain appears as a stray read in a library generated for alpha chains; its size is not informative. The rearrangement uses TRBV2 and TRBJ1-2; D is unresolved. Trimming cost V 9 bases and J 7 bases, with 18 bases left between them. Germline loops: CDR1 SNHLY, CDR2 FYNNEI. The CDR3 is 13 amino acids. As DNA, the CDR3 is TGTGCCAGTACTTTAAAGACGGGAGGTGGCTACACCTTC. It codes for CASTLKTGGGYTF. Complete variable domain (other parts from reference TRBV2 and TRBJ1-2): EPEVTQTPSHQVTQMGQEVILRCVPISNHLYFYWYRQILGQKVEFLVSFYNNEISEKSEIFDDQFSVERPDGSNFTLKIRSTKLEDSAMYFCASTLKTGGGYTFGSGTRLTVV.

This clonotype qualifies as medium-sized. Found in a library prepared for alpha chains, this beta chain is an off-target read, and its abundance has little meaning. The V gene is TRBV20-1, the J gene TRBJ1-1; possibly TRBD1 for D (6 bases). The CDR3 contains 16 residues. Deletions cut 3 bases from V and 1 base from J, with 18 bases between. In germline, CDR1 is DFQATT, CDR2 SNEGSKA (reference sequence). The CDR3 protein is CSASRRGSIKNTEAFF. DNA for the CDR3: TGCAGTGCTAGTCGCAGGGGATCAATAAAGAACACTGAAGCTTTCTTT.

This clonotype has only a few counts. Being off target in a library aimed at alpha chains, this beta chain has a size of little meaning. The rearrangement joins TRBV12-2 to TRBJ1-1; the tabulated D call, TRBD1, remains unverified against the DNA. TRBV12-2 is noted as a pseudogene. The CDR3 consists of 15 residues. The DNA for the CDR3 is TGTGCAAGTCGCTTAGGGGACAGCCTGAACACTGAAGCTTTCTTT. Its translation is CASRLGDSLNTEAFF.

This clonotype was detected many times. Because the library targeted alpha chains, this beta chain is an off-target read whose size means little. This chain uses TRBV11-2 with TRBJ1-1; no reliable D call. Trimming removed 7 bases from V and 6 bases from J, with 15 bases in between. Germline V gives CDR1 SGHAT, CDR2 FQNNGV. The CDR3 totals 13 residues. As DNA, the CDR3 is TGTGCCAGCACCCTTTTGAGAGTTTCTGAAGCTTTCTTT. It yields the protein CASTLLRVSEAFF.

At least ten counts were recorded for this clonotype. This beta chain came through as a stray read in a library set up for alpha chains, and its size says little. This chain connects TRBV10-3 to TRBJ2-2; D ambiguous. The CDR3 covers 12 residues. V lost 4 bases and J 4 bases, leaving 4 bases between the germline ends. From germline, CDR1 is ENHRY and CDR2 SYGVKD. The CDR3 spells CAISGSTGELFF. CDR3 in DNA: TGTGCCATCAGTGGATCCACCGGGGAGCTGTTTTTT.

This clonotype was observed at least ten times. The library was prepared for alpha chains; this beta chain is a stray read, so its frequency means little. The V and J genes are TRBV20-1 and TRBJ2-1; unclear D gene. The length of the CDR3 is 14 residues. Germline values: CDR1 DFQATT, CDR2 SNEGSKA (reference sequence). Between the trimmed V and J ends, which lost 0 bases and 7 bases, there was a span of 13 bases. CDR3 nucleotides: TGCAGTGCTAGAGATCCGGACCACAGTAATGAGCAGTTCTTC. Residues: CSARDPDHSNEQFF.

This clonotype has at least ten counts. Because this beta chain is a stray read in a library intended to capture alpha chains, its abundance should not be given much weight. V is TRBV28 and J is TRBJ1-1; maybe TRBD1 (6 bases). Germline loops: CDR1 MDHEN, CDR2 SYDVKM. Trimming stripped 7 bases from V and 2 bases from J, with 14 bases between. CDR3 length: 14 residues. The CDR3, as DNA: TGTGCCAGCAAACAGGGCTCCCCAAACACTGAAGCTTTCTTT. It specifies CASKQGSPNTEAFF.

This clonotype was picked up a small number of times. The size of this beta chain means little, since it is a stray read in a library made for alpha chains. The V gene is TRBV12-3 or TRBV12-4, the J gene TRBJ1-5, with TRBD1 matching over 8 bases. The J segment lost 6 bases and the V segment lost 6 bases, leaving 10 bases of the junction unmatched. The CDR3 extends over 15 amino acids. CDR3 nucleotides: TGTGCCAGCAGGCGTACCGGGACAGGAGCTCAGCCCCAGCATTTT. It specifies CASRRTGTGAQPQHF.

This clonotype rates as medium-sized. Being off target in a library aimed at alpha chains, this beta chain has a size of little meaning. The chain carries TRBV7-2 and TRBJ2-3; D possibly corresponds to TRBD1 (6 bases). The CDR3 covers 13 residues. The germline V gene encodes CDR1 SGHTA and CDR2 FQGNSA. With 0 bases removed from V and 6 bases from J, the gap between germline ends came to 7 bases. The CDR3 nucleotides are TGTGCCAGCAGCTTAGCCACAGGGGATACGCAGTATTTT. Protein product: CASSLATGDTQYF.

The sample holds many counts of this clonotype. With the library built for alpha chains, this beta chain is off target and its frequency is not meaningful. This chain connects TRBV18 to TRBJ1-5; a weak D match, TRBD1 (5 bases). CDR1 and CDR2 from the germline V gene are KGHSH and LQKENI. The length of the CDR3 is 14 residues. V shed 6 bases and J shed 0 bases, with 9 bases lying between them. CDR3 DNA: TGTGCCAGCTCCGGGACGGCTAGCAATCAGCCCCAGCATTTT. This encodes CASSGTASNQPQHF.

This clonotype was recorded at least ten times. Within a library made for alpha chains, this beta chain is off target, and its count is uninformative. The V and J genes are TRBV11-3 and TRBJ2-1; tentatively, D is TRBD1 (6 bases). The CDR3 contains 14 residues. Trimming cost V 2 bases and J 7 bases, with 12 bases left between them. CDR1 is SGHNT, CDR2 YENEEA, per germline. CDR3 amino acids: CASSLSPGANEQFF. In DNA form, the CDR3 reads TGTGCCAGCAGCTTATCCCCAGGGGCGAATGAGCAGTTCTTC.

The sample holds many counts of this clonotype. This beta chain is an unintended read in a library built for alpha chains; its size means little. V is TRBV25-1 and J is TRBJ2-5; D gene unclear. From germline, CDR1 is MGHDK and CDR2 SYGVNS. CDR3 length: 15 residues. Trimming shortened V by 4 bases and J by 0 bases, and 12 bases separated the two germline ends. Written as DNA, the CDR3 is TGTGCCAGCAGTGCGTCGCGGCTCTACCAAGAGACCCAGTACTTC. This codes for CASSASRLYQETQYF.

In this sample, this clonotype turned up many times. This beta chain is an off-target read within a library intended for alpha chains, so its frequency means little. The rearrangement links TRBV11-2 to TRBJ2-7; 10 nucleotides align to TRBD1. This CDR3 contains 17 residues. From germline, CDR1 is SGHAT and CDR2 FQNNGV. V trimming: 1 base; J trimming: 6 bases; junction bases outside the gene matches: 12. In DNA form, the CDR3 reads TGTGCCAGCAGCTTAGGAGGGGTCAGGACAGGGGGTAGCGAGCAGTACGTC. Translated: CASSLGGVRTGGSEQYV.

Many counts were recorded for this clonotype. This beta chain is off target for a library built for alpha chains, so its abundance means little. The CDR3 sequence is CASSDPTANYGYTF. The CDR3 nucleotides read TGTGCCAGCAGTGACCCGACAGCTAACTATGGCTACACCTTC. This chain connects TRBV2 to TRBJ1-2; D may be TRBD1 (5 bases). The germline CDR1 and CDR2 sequences are SNHLY and FYNNEI. This CDR3 is 14 amino acids long. The V end was cut by 3 bases, the J end by 0 bases, with 8 bases between.

For this clonotype: This beta chain came through as a stray read in a library set up for alpha chains, and its size says little. The chain recombines TRBV20-1 with TRBJ1-2; D unclear. The germline V gene encodes CDR1 DFQATT and CDR2 SNEGSKA (reference sequence). CDR3 size: 12 residues. CDR3 region: CSPAIGGYGYTF. The DNA of the CDR3 is TGCAGCCCTGCTATCGGTGGATATGGCTACACCTTC.

The table lists this clonotype with many counts. As an off-target read in a library built for alpha chains, this beta chain has a frequency of little significance. The chain joins TRBV4-1 to TRBJ1-1; D remains unclear. V was clipped by 0 bases and J by 4 bases, with 15 bases between them. The germline V gene encodes CDR1 MGHRA and CDR2 YSYEKL. The CDR3 loop spans 16 amino acids. The CDR3 reads CASSQEGIRVGTEAFF. The CDR3 region has the DNA TGCGCCAGCAGCCAAGAAGGGATTCGGGTAGGCACTGAAGCTTTCTTT.

This clonotype was recorded many times. Being off target in a library aimed at alpha chains, this beta chain has a size of little meaning. The chain employs TRBV2 and TRBJ2-1; 16 positions agree with TRBD2. Germline-derived CDR1 and CDR2 are SNHLY and FYNNEI. V dropped 6 bases and J dropped 9; count of bases not matched to a gene: 11. The CDR3 extends over 17 amino acids. In nucleotides, the CDR3 is TGTGCCAGCAGCGCACTGATGGGACTAGCGGGAGGGGGTGAGCAGTTCTTC. Translating gives CASSALMGLAGGGEQFF.

This clonotype has at least ten counts. This beta chain is a stray read from a library made for alpha chains; its abundance is not meaningful. In DNA, the CDR3 is TGTGCCAGCAGGCTGCAGGGGAGAATCACTGAAGCTTTCTTT. Its protein is CASRLQGRITEAFF. The chain has TRBV27 and TRBJ1-1; tentative D call: TRBD1 (6 bases). The V end was cut by 6 bases, the J end by 4 bases, with 15 bases between. There are 14 residues in the CDR3. Germline V gene lookup returns CDR1 MNHEY and CDR2 SMNVEV (reference sequence).

The sample holds many counts of this clonotype. This beta chain lies outside the target of a library built for alpha chains; its clone size means little. The chain carries TRBV7-3 and TRBJ2-2; a weak D match, TRBD2 (6 bases). Per the germline V gene, CDR1 is SGHTA and CDR2 is FQGTGA. Between the trimmed V and J ends, which lost 4 bases and 6 bases, there was a span of 12 bases. This CDR3 spans 14 amino acids. CDR3 bases: TGTGCCAGCAGCTCAATACCGGGAGCCGGGGAGCTGTTTTTT. It is translated as CASSSIPGAGELFF. Full variable domain (outside the CDR3, taken from reference TRBV7-3 and TRBJ2-2): GAGVSQTPSNKVTEKGKYVELRCDPISGHTALYWYRQSLGQGPEFLIYFQGTGAADDSGLPNDRFFAVRPEGSVSTLKIQRTERGDSAVYLCASSSIPGAGELFFGEGSRLTVL.

This clonotype showed up many times. Because this beta chain is a stray read in a library intended to capture alpha chains, its abundance should not be given much weight. The CDR3 DNA sequence: TGTGCCAGCAGCCGGCAGGCCGGGGAAAAACTGTTTTTT. Translation gives CASSRQAGEKLFF. V gene TRBV5-5 combines with J gene TRBJ1-4; D is uncertain. CDR1 SGHKS and CDR2 YYEKEE come from the germline V gene (reference sequence). The germline V and J ends were trimmed by 4 bases and 8 bases, with 12 bases remaining between them. The CDR3 consists of 13 residues.

This clonotype appeared many times. The library was designed around alpha chains, so this beta chain is a stray read whose abundance carries little weight. The rearrangement links TRBV24-1 to TRBJ2-2; tentatively, D is TRBD1 (6 bases). The V gene's germline CDR1 is KGHDR and CDR2 SFDVKD. The germline V and J ends were trimmed by 10 bases and 4 bases, with 15 bases remaining between them. This CDR3 has 14 residues. This CDR3 reads CATSLGQFTGELFF. For the CDR3, the DNA is TGTGCCACTTCTCTGGGACAATTCACCGGGGAGCTGTTTTTT.

There are many counts of this clonotype. Found in a library prepared for alpha chains, this beta chain is an off-target read, and its abundance has little meaning. The chain has TRBV20-1 and TRBJ1-1; D is perhaps TRBD1 (5 bases). V lost 2 bases and J lost 1, with 14 bases in between. The CDR3 consists of 15 residues. Looked up from germline, CDR1 is DFQATT and CDR2 is SNEGSKA (reference sequence). CDR3: CSARTGGRGNTEAFF. The CDR3 bases are TGCAGTGCTAGAACGGGGGGACGCGGGAACACTGAAGCTTTCTTT.

Many counts were recorded for this clonotype. Within a library made for alpha chains, this beta chain is off target, and its count is uninformative. V is TRBV28 and J is TRBJ2-7; TRBD1 aligns across 9 bases. The CDR3 runs to 14 residues. Per the germline V gene, CDR1 is MDHEN and CDR2 is SYDVKM. Trimming cost V 5 bases and J 2 bases; bases outside gene matches: 4. The CDR3 nucleotides read TGTGCCAGCAGTGGTTGGACAGGGGCCTACGAGCAGTACTTC. Translating gives CASSGWTGAYEQYF.

This clonotype was counted many times. With the library built for alpha chains, this beta chain is off target and its frequency is not meaningful. The J gene is TRBJ2-7, the V gene TRBV5-1, with 7 nucleotides matching TRBD1. With 1 base clipped from V and 6 bases from J, the junction kept 10 bases outside the gene matches. Germline CDR1 is SGHRS and CDR2 is YFSETQ. The CDR3 covers 15 residues. This chain's CDR3 is CASSLRQGTVGEQYF. CDR3 coding DNA: TGCGCCAGCAGCTTGCGACAGGGAACAGTGGGCGAGCAGTACTTC.

In this sample, this clonotype turned up many times. The library was designed around alpha chains, so this beta chain is a stray read whose abundance carries little weight. The V gene is TRBV27, the J gene TRBJ2-5; D call uncertain. Trimming took 2 bases from V and 5 from J, leaving 9 bases between them. CDR1 and CDR2 (germline): MNHEY, SMNVEV (reference sequence). There are 13 residues in the CDR3. In DNA, the CDR3 is TGTGCCAGCAGTTTACGAGCTTACGAGACCCAGTACTTC. Translation gives CASSLRAYETQYF.

Turning to this clonotype: Because this beta chain is a stray read in a library intended to capture alpha chains, its abundance should not be given much weight. CDR3 bases: TGTGCCATCAGTGAGTGGGCTGAGGCTGAAGCTTTCTTT. Translating gives CAISEWAEAEAFF. This sequence joins TRBV10-3 and TRBJ1-1; D not resolved. V shed 1 base and J shed 6 bases, with 9 bases lying between them. This CDR3 is built from 13 residues. Germline V gene lookup returns CDR1 ENHRY and CDR2 SYGVKD.

In this sample, this clonotype turned up many times. As an off-target read in a library built for alpha chains, this beta chain has a frequency of little significance. The chain uses TRBV7-9 and TRBJ1-2; D not resolved. V lost 5 bases and J lost 6, with 13 bases in between. This CDR3 contains 13 residues. Per germline, CDR1 SEHNR and CDR2 FQNEAQ (reference sequence). Written as DNA, the CDR3 is TGTGCCAGCAGCCACCGAGGCGGGGATGGCTACACCTTC. It codes for CASSHRGGDGYTF.